The 20 T cell receptor beta chains below were found in one sample sequenced in a study of shared clonotypes between healthy human individuals. Profiling relied on immunoSEQ multiplex PCR, and the TCRdb table lists in-frame clones only, not all of them. Counted here are some 690,000 clones, 90% occurring once; the ten biggest clones make up about a third. Sequencing was carried out using memory CD8+ T cells from PBMCs. Subset: CD45RO+ cells pooled with CCR7-negative TemRA cells. The source of these receptors is a man between 18 and 35 years old in good health. Some clones in this sample may be carry-over from other donors' samples.

This chain joins TRBV7-9 and TRBJ2-3; D might be TRBD2 (5 bases). CDR1 and CDR2 from the germline V gene are SEHNR and FQNEAQ (reference sequence). The CDR3 is made up of 15 amino acids. V lost 5 bases and J 1 base, leaving 13 bases between the germline ends. The CDR3 reads CASSPRSGGTDTQYF. The CDR3 DNA follows: TGTGCCAGCAGCCCTCGTTCCGGGGGCACAGATACGCAGTATTTT.

The rearrangement joins TRBV30 to TRBJ2-2; unclear D gene. The V and J ends lost 2 bases and 3 bases respectively, with 7 bases between them. This CDR3 contains 13 residues. Germline V lookup: CDR1 GTSNPN, CDR2 SVGIG (reference sequence). CDR3 DNA: TGTGCCTGGAGTTACATGGACACCGGGGAGCTGTTTTTT. Its translation is CAWSYMDTGELFF.

This chain links TRBV4-1 with TRBJ2-2; D might be TRBD1 (5 bases). Germline V gene lookup returns CDR1 MGHRA and CDR2 YSYEKL. The CDR3 runs to 15 residues. The V end was cut by 4 bases, the J end by 3 bases, with 12 bases between. CDR3 residues: CASSRTRVDTGELFF. The CDR3 DNA reads as TGCGCCAGCAGCCGGACCAGGGTCGACACCGGGGAGCTGTTTTTT.

V is TRBV14 and J is TRBJ2-5; perhaps TRBD1 as D (6 bases). The V end was cut by 0 bases, the J end by 4 bases, with 21 bases between. The CDR3 sequence is 18 residues long. The V gene's germline CDR1 is SGHDN and CDR2 FVKESK. The CDR3, as DNA: TGTGCCAGCAGCCAAGATCAATCTGGGACACCCCTGAGAGAGACCCAGTACTTC. Amino acids: CASSQDQSGTPLRETQYF.

The chain employs TRBV13 and TRBJ2-1, with 13 nucleotides matching TRBD2. V shed 4 bases, J shed 10 bases, and the junction held 7 bases outside the gene matches. CDR1 is PRHDT and CDR2 is FYEKMQ in the germline V gene (reference sequence). The CDR3 contains 15 residues. The DNA of the CDR3 is TGTGCCAGCAGCTGGACTAGCGGGAGTTTGGGAGAGCAGTTCTTC. Translating it yields CASSWTSGSLGEQFF.

The chain is built from TRBV4-1 and TRBJ2-7; possibly TRBD1 for D (7 bases). The V end lost 1 base, the J end lost 3 bases, and 16 bases lay between the germline ends. From germline, CDR1 is MGHRA and CDR2 YSYEKL. The CDR3 is made up of 16 amino acids. The CDR3 DNA sequence: TGCGCCAGCAGCCAAGGATCGACAGGGACTTACTACGAGCAGTACTTC. It specifies CASSQGSTGTYYEQYF.

This chain joins TRBV10-3 and TRBJ1-1; D may be TRBD1 (5 bases). The CDR3 has 15 residues. V lost 8 bases and J 4 bases, leaving 20 bases between the germline ends. In germline, CDR1 is ENHRY, CDR2 SYGVKD. The DNA of the CDR3 is TGTGCCATCGCCCCCCGGGAGGGGCTGGGCACTGAAGCTTTCTTT. Its protein product is CAIAPREGLGTEAFF.

The chain is built from TRBV4-1 and TRBJ2-3; tentatively, D is TRBD1 or TRBD2 (5 bases each). V was pared by 4 bases and J by 6 bases, with 20 bases between. The germline CDR1 and CDR2 sequences are MGHRA and YSYEKL. The CDR3 is 16 residues long. CDR3 nucleotide sequence: TGCGCCAGCAGCCCCCGGGACCTTGCGATAGCGGATACGCAGTATTTT. It yields the protein CASSPRDLAIADTQYF.

The chain couples TRBV19 to TRBJ1-1; D is uncertain. CDR1 LNHDA and CDR2 SQIVND come from the germline V gene (reference sequence). V lost 6 bases to trimming and J lost 3 bases, with 11 bases between them. CDR3 length: 13 residues. The CDR3 here is CASSYLRDTEAFF. CDR3 nucleotides: TGTGCCAGTAGCTACCTCCGGGACACTGAAGCTTTCTTT.

This clone is a singleton in its sample. The CDR3 spells CASSVAVTSQETQYF. The CDR3 coding sequence is TGTGCCAGCAGCGTAGCGGTGACTTCACAAGAGACCCAGTACTTC. The chain recombines TRBV9 with TRBJ2-5; D unresolved. CDR1 SGDLS and CDR2 YYNGEE come from the germline V gene. The CDR3 covers 15 residues. The V end lost 0 bases, the J end lost 2 bases, and 11 bases lay between the germline ends.

V and J are TRBV4-1 and TRBJ1-4; a possible D gene is TRBD1 (5 bases). Between the trimmed V and J ends, which lost 0 bases and 13 bases, there was a span of 21 bases. The CDR3 sequence is 16 residues long. Germline lookup yields CDR1 MGHRA and CDR2 YSYEKL. CDR3 nucleotides: TGCGCCAGCAGCCAAGATACGTCAGGGCCGACCCGCGGACTGTTTTTT. Protein: CASSQDTSGPTRGLFF.

The chain is built from TRBV11-3 and TRBJ2-7; a weak D match, TRBD1 (6 bases). V shed 5 bases and J shed 3 bases, with 17 bases lying between them. CDR1 SGHNT and CDR2 YENEEA come from the germline V gene. CDR3 length: 15 residues. CDR3 in amino acids: CASSLGRGHHYEQYF. The CDR3 DNA follows: TGTGCCAGCAGCCTAGGCCGGGGACACCACTACGAGCAGTACTTC.

The chain is built from TRBV7-8 and TRBJ2-3, with D perhaps TRBD1 or TRBD2 (6 bases each). This CDR3 spans 17 amino acids. The V end lost 6 bases, the J end lost 0 bases, and 19 bases lay between the germline ends. Germline V lookup: CDR1 SGHVS, CDR2 FQNEAQ. The CDR3: CASSWALGGSSTDTQYF. The CDR3 region has the DNA TGTGCCAGCAGTTGGGCGTTGGGGGGCTCTAGCACAGATACGCAGTATTTT.

The gene calls are TRBV9 and TRBJ2-4; 12 bases align to TRBD2. V gave up 3 bases and J gave up 2 bases; unmatched junction bases: 3. Germline V lookup: CDR1 SGDLS, CDR2 YYNGEE. The length of the CDR3 is 16 residues. DNA for the CDR3: TGTGCCAGCAGCGCAGGACTAGCGGGGTCCAAAAACATTCAGTACTTC. The encoded protein is CASSAGLAGSKNIQYF.

The chain employs TRBV2 and TRBJ1-1; 7 bases map to TRBD1. Losses at the gene ends were 4 bases for V and 6 bases for J; bases not matched to a gene: 11. Germline CDR1 reads SNHLY; CDR2 reads FYNNEI. CDR3 length equals 15 residues. The CDR3 region has the DNA TGTGCCAGCAGTGCAGGCCAGGGGGGTTACCCTGAAGCTTTCTTT. Residues: CASSAGQGGYPEAFF.

This chain uses TRBV4-3 with TRBJ2-1; the match to TRBD2 covers 7 bases. Germline CDR1 LGHNA, CDR2 YSLEER. The CDR3 runs 17 residues. The V segment lost 0 bases and the J segment 8 bases; nucleotides outside the gene matches: 13. CDR3 protein: CASSQEGGLGRGDEQFF. In DNA form, the CDR3 reads TGCGCCAGCAGCCAAGAAGGCGGGCTAGGTCGGGGGGATGAGCAGTTCTTC.

This clone was detected a few times. The rearrangement joins TRBV15 to TRBJ1-1; D not resolved. The V end was cut by 0 bases, the J end by 6 bases, with 8 bases between. The germline CDR1 and CDR2 sequences are LNHNV and YYDKDF (reference sequence). CDR3 length: 13 amino acids. The CDR3 is CATSRERRAEAFF. The CDR3 DNA follows: TGTGCCACCAGCAGAGAACGACGGGCTGAAGCTTTCTTT.

V is TRBV5-4 and J is TRBJ2-7; maybe TRBD1 (5 bases). Looked up from germline, CDR1 is SGHNT and CDR2 is YYREEE (reference sequence). This CDR3 spans 13 amino acids. V lost 1 base, J lost 5 bases, and 10 bases lay in between. CDR3 bases: TGTGCCAGCAGCTTGTGGGGCGTCAACGAGCAGTACTTC. The encoded protein is CASSLWGVNEQYF.

This chain links TRBV10-1 with TRBJ2-4; 7 bases fit TRBD2. Germline loops: CDR1 WNHNN, CDR2 SYGVQD (reference sequence). V shed 2 bases and J 7 bases; nucleotides not matched to a gene: 2. The CDR3 is 13 amino acids. CDR3 amino acids: CASSEAGGNIQYF. The CDR3 DNA reads TGCGCCAGCAGTGAGGCCGGGGGGAACATTCAGTACTTC.

V gene TRBV30 combines with J gene TRBJ2-7; D not certain. CDR3 size: 14 residues. CDR1 is GTSNPN and CDR2 is SVGIG in the germline V gene (reference sequence). The V end was cut by 4 bases, the J end by 4 bases, with 17 bases between. The CDR3 here is CAWMMEDLRYEQYF. The CDR3 DNA follows: TGTGCCTGGATGATGGAAGATCTTAGGTACGAGCAGTACTTC.